What follows are 25 T cell receptor beta chains derived from one specimen sequenced in a study of blood T cell repertoires in COVID-19. TCRdb's copy holds only in-frame clones and misses some; the assay was immunoSEQ multiplex PCR. The sample gives under 95,000 clones, 70% to 90% of which show up once; roughly a sixth is in the top ten. The sample comprised peripheral blood. The source is a man aged 80 or over in a cohort sampled during active COVID-19.

CDR3 residues: CASSQADRGTDTQYF. The CDR3 DNA reads as TGCGCCAGCAGCCAAGCGGACAGGGGCACAGATACGCAGTATTTT. The genes are TRBV4-1 and TRBJ2-3, with 8 bases matching TRBD1. The length of the CDR3 is 15 residues. Germline assignment: CDR1 MGHRA and CDR2 YSYEKL. With 1 base clipped from V and 1 base from J, the junction kept 1 base outside the gene matches.

This chain links TRBV6-2 or TRBV6-3 with TRBJ2-1; 11 nucleotides align to TRBD1. The ends lost 2 bases at V and 10 bases at J; junction bases unmatched: 4. Germline V gene sequence: CDR1 MNHEY, CDR2 SVGEGT. CDR3 length: 14 amino acids. CDR3 residues: CASSYGQGAGEQFF. Written as DNA, the CDR3 is TGTGCCAGCAGTTACGGACAGGGGGCTGGGGAGCAGTTCTTC.

This chain connects TRBV3-1 (or the pseudogene TRBV3-2) to TRBJ1-2; the D gene is possibly TRBD1 (5 bases). CDR1 and CDR2 (germline): LGHDT, YNNKEL (reference sequence). Trimming stripped 4 bases from V and 3 bases from J, with 12 bases between. This CDR3 is built from 14 residues. The CDR3, as DNA: TGTGCCAGCAGCCCGGTCGGGGGGGACTATGGCTACACCTTC. It translates to CASSPVGGDYGYTF.

The rearrangement uses TRBV4-1 and TRBJ2-1, with 15 bases matching TRBD2. CDR1 and CDR2 from the germline V gene are MGHRA and YSYEKL. V gave up 0 bases and J gave up 9 bases; unmatched junction bases: 9. The CDR3 sequence is 18 residues long. CDR3 coding DNA: TGCGCCAGCAGCCAAGAGGGGTCGGGACTAGCGGGGGGTGTTGAGCAGTTCTTC. This translates into CASSQEGSGLAGGVEQFF.

V and J are TRBV24-1 and TRBJ2-1; D is perhaps TRBD2 (5 bases). There are 13 residues in the CDR3. The V gene lost 4 bases and the J gene lost 9 bases, with 12 bases spanning the gap. The germline V gene has CDR1 KGHDR and CDR2 SFDVKD. CDR3 bases: TGTGCCACCAGTGACCGGTCGGGGTTTGAGCAGTTCTTC. Translating gives CATSDRSGFEQFF.

V usage is TRBV20-1 and J usage is TRBJ2-2; possibly TRBD2 for D (5 bases). Deletions cut 3 bases from V and 2 bases from J, with 10 bases between. Germline values: CDR1 DFQATT, CDR2 SNEGSKA (reference sequence). The CDR3 spans 14 residues. The CDR3 coding sequence is TGCAGTGCTAGTCTGTCTAGCAACACCGGGGAGCTGTTTTTT. It encodes CSASLSSNTGELFF.

This clone has just one count. The V call is TRBV18, the J call TRBJ1-6; D is possibly TRBD1 (6 bases). CDR3 length: 16 residues. Trimming removed 0 bases at V and 8 bases at J, with 14 bases between. CDR1 is KGHSH and CDR2 is LQKENI in the germline V gene. CDR3 DNA sequence: TGTGCCAGCTCACCACCCTCAGGGGATGGATATTCACCCCTCCACTTT. Protein: CASSPPSGDGYSPLHF. Full variable domain (missing parts from reference TRBV18 and TRBJ1-6): NAGVMQNPRHLVRRRGQEARLRCSPMKGHSHVYWYRQLPEEGLKFMVYLQKENIIDESGMPKERFSAEFPKEGPSILRIQQVVRGDSAAYFCASSPPSGDGYSPLHFGNGTRLTVT.

In its sample, this clone was seen once. The J gene is TRBJ1-2, the V gene TRBV6-5, with 8 bases matching TRBD1. The junction had 7 bases not matched to a gene; V was cut back by 6 bases and J by 7 bases. The CDR3 is 13 residues long. The germline V gene encodes CDR1 MNHEY and CDR2 SVGAGI. DNA of the CDR3: TGTGCCAGCAGATTCGGACAGGGTGTTGGCTACACCTTC. Residues: CASRFGQGVGYTF.

The chain is built from TRBV19 and TRBJ1-1; 9 bases line up with TRBD1. Trimming cost V 6 bases and J 3 bases; bases outside gene matches: 2. This CDR3 contains 13 residues. CDR1 LNHDA and CDR2 SQIVND come from the germline V gene (reference sequence). CDR3 sequence reads: CASSRTGDTEAFF. In DNA form, the CDR3 reads TGTGCCAGTAGCCGGACAGGGGACACTGAAGCTTTCTTT.

The chain links TRBV7-6 to TRBJ2-1; 8 bases are shared with TRBD1. The trim removed 5 bases at V and 13 bases at J, leaving 10 bases unmatched. CDR1 is SGHVS, CDR2 FNYEAQ, per germline. This CDR3 comprises 13 residues. The CDR3 DNA reads TGTGCCAGCAGCGTTGCTACAGGGGGGTCTCAGTTCTTC. Its translation: CASSVATGGSQFF.

The chain carries TRBV10-3 and TRBJ1-1; D remains unclear. V was cut by 2 bases and J by 4 bases, with 8 bases left in between. The CDR3 consists of 13 residues. The V gene's germline CDR1 is ENHRY and CDR2 SYGVKD. The CDR3 DNA reads TGTGCCATCAGTGAGGGTGTTAGCACTGAAGCTTTCTTT. This encodes CAISEGVSTEAFF.

The CDR3 loop reads CASTPGLAGSYEQYF. The CDR3 coding sequence is TGTGCCAGCACCCCGGGACTAGCGGGCTCCTACGAGCAGTACTTC. V gene TRBV6-5 combines with J gene TRBJ2-7, with 12 bases that match TRBD2. Trimming at V came to 7 bases and at J to 0 bases, leaving 4 bases not matched to a gene. Germline values: CDR1 MNHEY, CDR2 SVGAGI. The CDR3 has 15 residues.

The chain uses TRBV20-1 and TRBJ2-2; D ambiguous. V was clipped by 3 bases and J by 0 bases, with 11 bases between them. The germline CDR1 and CDR2 sequences are DFQATT and SNEGSKA (reference sequence). The length of the CDR3 is 15 residues. CDR3 DNA sequence: TGCAGTGCTAGTGTCCCCCCCGCGAACACCGGGGAGCTGTTTTTT. It is translated as CSASVPPANTGELFF.

V is TRBV27 and J is TRBJ1-6, with D perhaps TRBD1 (5 bases). With 0 bases removed from V and 3 bases from J, the gap between germline ends came to 9 bases. From germline, CDR1 is MNHEY and CDR2 SMNVEV (reference sequence). The CDR3 consists of 16 residues. In DNA form, the CDR3 reads TGTGCCAGCAGTTTATCGATACAGGTCTATAATTCACCCCTCCACTTT. This sequence encodes CASSLSIQVYNSPLHF.

This chain uses TRBV28 with TRBJ2-2, with D hard to call. The V gene lost 2 bases and the J gene lost 6 bases, with 7 bases spanning the gap. The V gene's germline CDR1 is MDHEN and CDR2 SYDVKM. The CDR3 extends over 13 amino acids. The CDR3 loop reads CASSLNVAGELFF. In nucleotides, the CDR3 is TGTGCCAGCAGTTTAAATGTCGCCGGGGAGCTGTTTTTT.

The chain is built from TRBV7-2 and TRBJ1-1, with D uncertain. The germline V gene has CDR1 SGHTA and CDR2 FQGNSA. The germline V and J ends were trimmed by 1 base and 3 bases, with 9 bases remaining between them. CDR3 length equals 14 residues. CDR3 coding DNA: TGTGCCAGCAGCTTAGAGGTCGGGTACACTGAAGCTTTCTTT. Translating it yields CASSLEVGYTEAFF.

The chain recombines TRBV5-1 with TRBJ2-1; 10 positions match TRBD2. This CDR3 is built from 15 residues. Germline V gene lookup returns CDR1 SGHRS and CDR2 YFSETQ. Trimming took 4 bases from V and 4 from J; bases not matched to a gene: 5. CDR3 DNA sequence: TGCGCCAGCAGCCAATCGACTAGCGGGTACAATGAGCAGTTCTTC. Protein sequence: CASSQSTSGYNEQFF.

The table lists this clone with many counts. This chain uses TRBV11-2 with TRBJ2-3, with D maybe TRBD2 (5 bases). Germline V gives CDR1 SGHAT, CDR2 FQNNGV. The CDR3 runs 13 residues. The ends were cut back, 4 bases at V and 6 bases at J, with 11 bases in the middle. The CDR3 sequence is CASSWTGPDTQYF. CDR3 DNA sequence: TGTGCCAGCAGCTGGACTGGGCCCGATACGCAGTATTTT.

The chain recombines TRBV12-5 with TRBJ2-2; a possible D gene is TRBD1 (6 bases). Trimming stripped 6 bases from V and 6 bases from J, with 17 bases between. This CDR3 contains 15 residues. Germline V gene data show CDR1 as LGHNT and CDR2 as FRNRAP. CDR3 in DNA: TGTGCTAGTGGACCGGACAGATTAAGATCCGGGGAGCTGTTTTTT. Residues: CASGPDRLRSGELFF.

V and J are TRBV4-1 and TRBJ1-1, with D perhaps matching TRBD1 (6 bases). The germline V and J ends were trimmed by 1 base and 1 base, with 7 bases remaining between them. The CDR3 is made up of 14 amino acids. Germline values: CDR1 MGHRA, CDR2 YSYEKL. The CDR3, as DNA: TGCGCCAGCAGCCAAGGGACAGAGAACACTGAAGCTTTCTTT. Translation: CASSQGTENTEAFF.

The genes are TRBV13 and TRBJ1-2, with D perhaps TRBD1 (6 bases). The germline V and J ends were trimmed by 4 bases and 1 base, with 10 bases remaining between them. There are 14 residues in the CDR3. In germline, CDR1 is PRHDT, CDR2 FYEKMQ (reference sequence). The CDR3: CASSSQQGNYGYTF. Here the CDR3 DNA reads TGTGCCAGCAGCTCGCAACAGGGTAACTATGGCTACACCTTC.

This clone appeared a single time. V usage is TRBV2 and J usage is TRBJ2-7, with D maybe TRBD1 (6 bases). V was cut by 6 bases and J by 4 bases, with 13 bases left in between. The V gene's germline CDR1 is SNHLY and CDR2 FYNNEI. CDR3 size: 13 residues. In DNA, the CDR3 is TGTGCCAGCAGGAGGTTCGGACAGTACGAGCAGTACGTC. This gives the protein CASRRFGQYEQYV.

The rearrangement uses TRBV5-5 and TRBJ2-7, with a weak D call TRBD1 (6 bases). The germline V and J ends were trimmed by 2 bases and 3 bases, with 15 bases remaining between them. Looked up from germline, CDR1 is SGHKS and CDR2 is YYEKEE (reference sequence). The CDR3 is 15 amino acids. The DNA of the CDR3 is TGTGCCAGCAGCTTCAACCCCAGGGACAACTACGAGCAGTACTTC. Residues: CASSFNPRDNYEQYF.

This clone was seen only once. The chain links TRBV3-1 (or the pseudogene TRBV3-2) to TRBJ2-6; 7 nucleotides match TRBD1. The V and J ends lost 6 bases and 0 bases, in that order; junction bases with no gene match: 5. The CDR3 length is 16 residues. The germline gives CDR1 LGHDT, CDR2 YNNKEL (reference sequence). CDR3 DNA: TGTGCCAGCAGTGGGACAGCACACTCTGGGGCCAACGTCCTGACTTTC. Amino acids: CASSGTAHSGANVLTF.

In this sample, this clone turned up a few times. V and J are TRBV3-1 (or the pseudogene TRBV3-2) and TRBJ1-2, with D uncertain. The CDR3 sequence is 12 residues long. CDR1 LGHDT and CDR2 YNNKEL come from the germline V gene (reference sequence). Deletions cut 1 base from V and 7 bases from J, with 7 bases between. CDR3 protein: CASSQVALGYTF. CDR3 nucleotides: TGTGCCAGCAGCCAAGTGGCCCTTGGCTACACCTTC.